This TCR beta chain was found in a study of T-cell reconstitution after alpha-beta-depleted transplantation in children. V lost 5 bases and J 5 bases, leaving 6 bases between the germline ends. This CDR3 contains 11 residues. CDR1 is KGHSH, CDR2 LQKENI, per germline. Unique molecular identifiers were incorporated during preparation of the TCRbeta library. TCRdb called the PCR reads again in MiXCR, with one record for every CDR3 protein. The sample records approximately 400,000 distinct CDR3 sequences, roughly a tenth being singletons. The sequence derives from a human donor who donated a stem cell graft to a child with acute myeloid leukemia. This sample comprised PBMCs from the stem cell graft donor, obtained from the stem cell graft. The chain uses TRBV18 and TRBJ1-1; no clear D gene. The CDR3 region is CASSKETEAFF. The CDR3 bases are TGTGCCAGCTCAAAGGAGACTGAAGCTTTCTTT. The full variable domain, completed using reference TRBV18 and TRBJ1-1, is NAGVMQNPRHLVRRRGQEARLRCSPMKGHSHVYWYRQLPEEGLKFMVYLQKENIIDESGMPKERFSAEFPKEGPSILRIQQVVRGDSAAYFCASSKETEAFFGQGTRLTVV.